This T cell receptor (beta chain) was obtained from a study of T cells expressing NK-cell markers. From germline, CDR1 is SEHNR and CDR2 FQNEAQ (reference sequence). The CDR3 contains 15 residues. TCRdb re-called the 5' RACE reads; every CDR3 protein appears as one record, without DNA. The repertoire shows 400,000 to 500,000 distinct CDR3 sequences; the top ten hold 7.3%. The receptor's source is a woman aged 18-70 years in good health. This chain connects TRBV7-9 to TRBJ2-3; the D call of TRBD1 rests on TCRdb alone, since no DNA is present to check it. Material: blood T cells: a sorted CD56 or NKG2C T cell subset, CD4+ or CD8+ T cells, or bulk PBMC T cells (not recorded which). CDR3 residues: CASSPREPSTDTQYF.